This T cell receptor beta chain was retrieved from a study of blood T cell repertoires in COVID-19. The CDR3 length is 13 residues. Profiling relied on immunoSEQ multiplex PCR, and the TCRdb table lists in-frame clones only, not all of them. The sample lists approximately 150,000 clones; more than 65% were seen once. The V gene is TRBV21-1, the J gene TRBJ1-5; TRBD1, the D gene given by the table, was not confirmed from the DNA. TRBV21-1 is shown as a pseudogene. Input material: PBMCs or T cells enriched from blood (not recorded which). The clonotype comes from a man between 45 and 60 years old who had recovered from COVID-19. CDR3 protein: CASGGQASEPQHF. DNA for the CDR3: TGTGCCAGCGGCGGACAGGCTTCAGAGCCCCAGCATTTT.